The 10 T cell receptor beta chains given below trace back to one sample, sequenced in a study of cytotoxic CD8 clonotypes in ibrutinib-treated CLL. The table came from immunoSEQ multiplex PCR; TCRdb's copy has only in-frame clones and leaves some out. The sample lists 95,000 to 100,000 clones; about 72% were seen once. The source was PBMCs, collected after 12 months of ibrutinib treatment. The receptors originated from a human donor with chronic lymphocytic leukemia.

The chain couples TRBV28 to TRBJ1-1; TRBD1 matches 7 bases. J gave up 3 bases and V 6 bases, and 4 bases lay outside the gene matches. In germline, CDR1 is MDHEN, CDR2 SYDVKM. The CDR3 spans 13 residues. DNA of the CDR3: TGTGCCAGCAGCACAGGGGCATACACTGAAGCTTTCTTT. This translates into CASSTGAYTEAFF. Full variable domain (outside the CDR3, taken from reference TRBV28 and TRBJ1-1): DVKVTQSSRYLVKRTGEKVFLECVQDMDHENMFWYRQDPGLGLRLIYFSYDVKMKEKGDIPEGYSVSREKKERFSLILESASTNQTSMYLCASSTGAYTEAFFGQGTRLTVV.

The CDR3 DNA follows: TGTGCCAGCAGCCCCCGGACAGGTCACGAGCAGTACTTC. It specifies CASSPRTGHEQYF. V usage is TRBV7-2 and J usage is TRBJ2-7, with 7 bases matching TRBD1. This CDR3 region has 13 residues. V dropped 5 bases and J dropped 5; count of bases not matched to a gene: 6. CDR1 is SGHTA, CDR2 FQGNSA, per germline.

The J gene is TRBJ1-4, the V gene TRBV18; 8 bases are a match to TRBD1. This CDR3 comprises 15 residues. The trim removed 5 bases at V and 6 bases at J, leaving 8 bases unmatched. The germline CDR1 and CDR2 sequences are KGHSH and LQKENI. The CDR3 loop is CASSSRTGNDEKLFF. The CDR3 coding sequence is TGTGCCAGCTCATCCAGGACAGGGAACGATGAAAAACTGTTTTTT.

As regards this clone: Compared with germline, one end of the junction differs, possibly owing to a read error. The rearrangement uses TRBV7-9 and TRBJ2-7, with 7 bases identical to TRBD2. The CDR3 consists of 13 residues. CDR1 is SEHNR, CDR2 FQNEAQ, per germline (reference sequence). The CDR3: CASSLAVPGEQYF. CDR3 nucleotide sequence: TGTGCCAGCAGCCTAGCGGTCCCGGGGGAGCAGTACTTC.

V gene TRBV9 combines with J gene TRBJ2-3, with D possibly matching TRBD1 (6 bases). Germline-derived CDR1 and CDR2 are SGDLS and YYNGEE. The CDR3 length is 13 residues. V dropped 2 bases and J dropped 5 bases, with 9 bases sitting between them. CDR3 coding DNA: TGTGCCAGCAGCGTGGGGGACATAGATACGCAGTATTTT. Encoded protein: CASSVGDIDTQYF.

The V call is TRBV19, the J call TRBJ2-2, with TRBD1 as a possible D gene (6 bases). Germline CDR1 reads LNHDA; CDR2 reads SQIVND (reference sequence). The CDR3 extends over 13 amino acids. V lost 6 bases to trimming and J lost 5 bases, with 10 bases between them. CDR3 DNA: TGTGCCAGTAGCGCTACAGGGACCGGGGAGCTGTTTTTT. Translated, it gives CASSATGTGELFF.

This chain joins TRBV6-5 and TRBJ2-7; 10 nucleotides agree with TRBD1. CDR3 length equals 15 residues. V shed 6 bases, J shed 4 bases, and the junction held 9 bases outside the gene matches. The germline V gene encodes CDR1 MNHEY and CDR2 SVGAGI. CDR3 sequence: CASSLRDRGVYEQYF. The CDR3 DNA sequence: TGTGCCAGCAGCCTCCGGGACAGGGGAGTTTACGAGCAGTACTTC.

The V and J genes are TRBV28 and TRBJ2-3; D may match TRBD1 or TRBD2 (7 bases each). Deletions cut 4 bases from V and 4 bases from J, with 18 bases between. The germline gives CDR1 MDHEN, CDR2 SYDVKM. The CDR3 length is 16 residues. CDR3 residues: CASSSIAGQGADTQYF. CDR3 DNA: TGTGCCAGCAGTTCCATAGCGGGTCAGGGGGCAGATACGCAGTATTTT.

V is TRBV5-6 and J is TRBJ2-6, with no clear D. The CDR3 extends over 12 amino acids. Deletions cut 5 bases from V and 2 bases from J, with 2 bases between. The V gene's germline CDR1 is SGHDT and CDR2 YYEEEE. The CDR3 spells CASSTGANVLTF. The DNA for the CDR3 is TGTGCCAGCAGTACTGGGGCCAACGTCCTGACTTTC.

The J gene is TRBJ2-7, the V gene TRBV9; 8 bases are a match to TRBD1. With 0 bases clipped from V and 9 bases from J, the junction kept 14 bases outside the gene matches. The CDR3 consists of 16 residues. Germline lookup yields CDR1 SGDLS and CDR2 YYNGEE. The CDR3 DNA reads TGTGCCAGCAGCGTAGGGGGACAGGAATCAGGAATCGGGCAGTACTTC. This gives the protein CASSVGGQESGIGQYF.